The 26 T cell receptor beta chains below all came from one sample that was sequenced in a study of patients and donors after allogeneic stem cell transplantation. TCRdb reprocessed the RT-PCR reads via MiXCR and lists one record per CDR3 protein. Of some 230,000 distinct CDR3 sequences listed, 12% to 15% are singletons. The sequencing sample was made of blood, either unsorted or a sorted T cell fraction (not recorded which). These receptors originate from a human donor who was either an allogeneic HSCT recipient or a stem cell or donor lymphocyte infusion donor (not recorded which). It is not recorded whose cells these are; they may come from a transplant donor.

This sequence joins TRBV6-5 and TRBJ1-1; D remains unclear. V lost 4 bases, J lost 4 bases, and 19 bases lay in between. Germline-derived CDR1 and CDR2 are MNHEY and SVGAGI. The CDR3 is 16 residues long. In DNA form, the CDR3 reads TGTGCCAGCAGTTCCGATGACCTGAGGATGGGCACTGAAGCTTTCTTT. Protein product: CASSSDDLRMGTEAFF.

In this sample, this clonotype turned up a few times. The chain joins TRBV2 to TRBJ1-1; D is uncertain. Trimming shortened V by 6 bases and J by 10 bases, and 15 bases separated the two germline ends. The CDR3 loop spans 12 amino acids. Germline V lookup: CDR1 SNHLY, CDR2 FYNNEI. The CDR3 DNA reads as TGTGCCAGCAGCGCCACGAGAGTTGTAGCTTTCTTT. This codes for CASSATRVVAFF.

The chain couples TRBV11-2 to TRBJ2-7; D gene ambiguous. The CDR3 is made up of 13 amino acids. Germline-derived CDR1 and CDR2 are SGHAT and FQNNGV. Trimming removed 0 bases from V and 4 bases from J, with 7 bases in between. CDR3 residues: CASSLDRLYEQYF. Here the CDR3 DNA reads TGTGCCAGCAGCTTAGATCGTCTTTACGAGCAGTACTTC.

V usage is TRBV5-1 and J usage is TRBJ1-6; D might be TRBD1 (6 bases). The CDR3 length is 17 residues. Trimming cost V 4 bases and J 3 bases, with 17 bases left between them. Looked up from germline, CDR1 is SGHRS and CDR2 is YFSETQ. The CDR3 loop is CASSLLDSRLYNSPLHF. The CDR3 region has the DNA TGCGCCAGCAGCCTATTGGACAGTCGGCTCTATAATTCACCCCTCCACTTT.

This clonotype was seen only a few times. This chain joins TRBV20-1 and TRBJ2-7, with 14 bases lining up with TRBD2. CDR3 length: 16 amino acids. Germline CDR1 reads DFQATT; CDR2 reads SNEGSKA (reference sequence). V trimming: 6 bases; J trimming: 5 bases; junction bases outside the gene matches: 12. CDR3 loop: CSALGLAGVSYHEQYF. As DNA, the CDR3 is TGCAGTGCCCTGGGACTAGCGGGAGTGAGTTACCACGAGCAGTACTTC.

A few counts support this clonotype. The chain employs TRBV5-1 and TRBJ1-2; 7 bases align to TRBD1. The V gene end was trimmed by 4 bases and the J gene end by 1 base; junction bases not matched to a gene: 16. The V gene's germline CDR1 is SGHRS and CDR2 YFSETQ. The CDR3 totals 18 residues. CDR3 DNA: TGCGCCAGCAGCCCGGCATTCGTTGGACAGGACCTTAACTATGGCTACACCTTC. Amino acids: CASSPAFVGQDLNYGYTF.

This clonotype has more than one count but fewer than ten. The chain uses TRBV20-1 and TRBJ1-2, with D possibly TRBD1 on 5 matching bases. V was cut by 1 base and J by 8 bases, with 14 bases left in between. This CDR3 has 13 amino acids. The germline CDR1 and CDR2 sequences are DFQATT and SNEGSKA (reference sequence). The CDR3 DNA sequence: TGCAGTGCTAGAGTTCCGGGGGATCACGGCTACACCTTC. It yields the protein CSARVPGDHGYTF.

This rearrangement joins TRBV5-1 to TRBJ2-7; D assignment may be TRBD1 or TRBD2 (5 bases each). The V gene's germline CDR1 is SGHRS and CDR2 YFSETQ. CDR3 size: 15 residues. Trimming pared 6 bases from V and 7 bases from J, leaving 23 bases between. The CDR3 sequence is CASTTNGKLGEEQYF. CDR3 bases: TGCGCCAGCACCACGAACGGGAAACTAGGGGAAGAGCAGTACTTC.

The chain uses TRBV20-1 and TRBJ2-3; 13 bases are a match to TRBD2. Germline V gene sequence: CDR1 DFQATT, CDR2 SNEGSKA (reference sequence). The J segment lost 2 bases and the V segment lost 2 bases, leaving 10 bases of the junction unmatched. The CDR3 covers 18 residues. For the CDR3, the DNA is TGCAGTGCTAGATCCACTAGCGGGGGGGCAGGTCCCACAGATACGCAGTATTTT. Amino acid sequence: CSARSTSGGAGPTDTQYF.

This clonotype appeared many times. The J gene is TRBJ2-7, the V gene TRBV5-1; 8 bases fit TRBD2. Unmatched junction bases numbered 6, after V lost 1 base and J lost 3 bases. The length of the CDR3 is 15 residues. CDR1 SGHRS and CDR2 YFSETQ come from the germline V gene. Here the CDR3 reads CASSLSGGINYEQYF. DNA for the CDR3: TGCGCCAGCAGCTTGAGCGGGGGAATAAACTACGAGCAGTACTTC.

This clonotype occurred many times. The V gene is TRBV29-1, the J gene TRBJ1-3; D remains unclear. Germline CDR1 and CDR2: SQVTM and ANQGSEA. The ends were cut back, 6 bases at V and 0 bases at J, with 12 bases in the middle. The CDR3 is made up of 14 amino acids. The CDR3: CSVATISSGNTIYF. CDR3 sequence (DNA): TGCAGCGTGGCTACCATAAGCTCTGGAAACACCATATATTTT. The full variable domain, its missing parts supplied by reference TRBV29-1 and TRBJ1-3, is SAVISQKPSRDICQRGTSLTIQCQVDSQVTMMFWYRQQPGQSLTLIATANQGSEATYESGFVIDKFPISRPNLTFSTLTVSNMSPEDSSIYLCSVATISSGNTIYFGEGSWLTVV.

This sequence joins TRBV11-1 and TRBJ2-3, with D tentatively TRBD1 (5 bases). This CDR3 has 16 amino acids. Germline lookup yields CDR1 SGHAT and CDR2 FQDESV (reference sequence). Between the trimmed V and J ends, which lost 4 bases and 3 bases, there was a span of 17 bases. The CDR3 spells CASSSQGSGSTDTQYF. CDR3 in DNA: TGTGCCAGCAGCTCGCAGGGATCCGGATCGACAGATACGCAGTATTTT.

This chain joins TRBV30 and TRBJ1-1; the D is unclear. CDR3 length equals 13 residues. Trimming pared 0 bases from V and 3 bases from J, leaving 8 bases between. The germline CDR1 and CDR2 sequences are GTSNPN and SVGIG (reference sequence). This chain's CDR3 is CAWSVLEYTEAFF. In DNA, the CDR3 is TGTGCCTGGAGTGTACTGGAATACACTGAAGCTTTCTTT. Using reference TRBV30 and TRBJ1-1 for the parts outside the CDR3, the full variable domain is SQTIHQWPATLVQPVGSPLSLECTVEGTSNPNLYWYRQAAGRGLQLLFYSVGIGQISSEVPQNLSASRPQDRQFILSSKKLLLSDSGFYLCAWSVLEYTEAFFGQGTRLTVV.

The chain has TRBV24-1 and TRBJ2-3; 11 nucleotides match TRBD2. From germline, CDR1 is KGHDR and CDR2 SFDVKD. CDR3 size: 15 residues. The J segment lost 1 base and the V segment lost 6 bases, leaving 2 bases of the junction unmatched. CDR3 coding DNA: TGTGCCACCAGTATAGCGGGAGGGGGCACAGATACGCAGTATTTT. Its protein product is CATSIAGGGTDTQYF.

The chain uses TRBV7-2 and TRBJ2-3; possible D gene TRBD1, 9 bases. Germline CDR1 reads SGHTA; CDR2 reads FQGNSA. The CDR3 extends over 16 amino acids. Trimming shortened V by 5 bases and J by 5 bases, and 20 bases separated the two germline ends. The CDR3 nucleotides read TGTGCCAGCAGCACAGGGGGCGGGGGGCCGAGAGATACGCAGTATTTT. This sequence encodes CASSTGGGGPRDTQYF.

This clonotype was counted many times. This chain connects TRBV20-1 to TRBJ2-4, with TRBD2 matching over 14 bases. CDR3 length equals 18 residues. Germline V gene sequence: CDR1 DFQATT, CDR2 SNEGSKA (reference sequence). With 0 bases clipped from V and 0 bases from J, the junction kept 4 bases outside the gene matches. The CDR3 reads CSARDSTSGRVAKNIQYF. CDR3 DNA: TGCAGTGCTAGAGATTCGACTAGCGGGAGGGTAGCCAAAAACATTCAGTACTTC.

This clonotype came up many times. The chain links TRBV12-3 or TRBV12-4 to TRBJ2-1; TRBD2 matches 8 bases. The CDR3 spans 12 residues. The CDR3 DNA is TGTGTATCCCGGGAGGGCCGTGGTGAGCAGTTCTTC. Amino acids: CVSREGRGEQFF.

This rearrangement joins TRBV2 to TRBJ2-3, with TRBD1 matching over 8 bases. Trimming at V came to 4 bases and at J to 2 bases, leaving 2 bases not matched to a gene. CDR3 size: 14 residues. Germline CDR1 is SNHLY and CDR2 is FYNNEI. The CDR3 is CASSGDRTTDTQYF. The CDR3 DNA reads as TGTGCCAGCAGTGGGGACAGGACCACAGATACGCAGTATTTT. The complete variable domain, with remaining parts taken from reference TRBV2 and TRBJ2-3, reads EPEVTQTPSHQVTQMGQEVILRCVPISNHLYFYWYRQILGQKVEFLVSFYNNEISEKSEIFDDQFSVERPDGSNFTLKIRSTKLEDSAMYFCASSGDRTTDTQYFGPGTRLTVL.

This clonotype turned up a few times. The chain joins TRBV7-3 to TRBJ2-1; 11 bases map to TRBD2. Germline-derived CDR1 and CDR2 are SGHTA and FQGTGA. Losses at the gene ends were 6 bases for V and 4 bases for J; bases not matched to a gene: 11. The CDR3 is made up of 17 amino acids. CDR3 DNA sequence: TGTGCCAGCAGACGCACTAGCGGGAGAGGGACATACAATGAGCAGTTCTTC. Translated: CASRRTSGRGTYNEQFF.

This clonotype has just a few counts. V and J are TRBV2 and TRBJ2-3; a weak D match, TRBD2 (7 bases). Trimming left V 3 bases short and J 1 base short, with 14 bases between. Looked up from germline, CDR1 is SNHLY and CDR2 is FYNNEI. The CDR3 contains 16 residues. CDR3 protein: CASSEPRRGRTDTQYF. The CDR3 region has the DNA TGTGCCAGCAGTGAGCCTAGGCGGGGGCGCACAGATACGCAGTATTTT. Variable domain in full (rest from reference TRBV2 and TRBJ2-3): EPEVTQTPSHQVTQMGQEVILRCVPISNHLYFYWYRQILGQKVEFLVSFYNNEISEKSEIFDDQFSVERPDGSNFTLKIRSTKLEDSAMYFCASSEPRRGRTDTQYFGPGTRLTVL.

In this sample, this clonotype turned up a few times. V and J are TRBV19 and TRBJ1-2, with D possibly matching TRBD1 (6 bases). Trimming took off 0 bases at V and 9 bases at J, with 11 bases between the two ends. The CDR3 loop spans 13 amino acids. Germline CDR1 is LNHDA and CDR2 is SQIVND (reference sequence). The CDR3 sequence: CASSIDRTGSYTF. CDR3 coding DNA: TGTGCCAGTAGTATAGACCGAACAGGGAGCTACACCTTC.

This clonotype was counted between two and nine times. The chain couples TRBV11-1 to TRBJ2-2, with 7 bases that match TRBD2. Germline-derived CDR1 and CDR2 are SGHAT and FQDESV (reference sequence). CDR3 length equals 13 residues. The CDR3 coding sequence is TGTGGCGGAAAGCGGGAACGGACCGGGGAGCTGTTTTTT. This gives the protein CGGKRERTGELFF.

The chain's CDR3 is CASSYSKVGVNYGYTF. The DNA for the CDR3 is TGTGCCAGCAGTTACTCGAAAGTTGGGGTTAACTATGGCTACACCTTC. This chain connects TRBV6-5 to TRBJ1-2; D is ambiguous. The CDR3 is 16 amino acids. CDR1 MNHEY and CDR2 SVGAGI come from the germline V gene. Trimming cost V 0 bases and J 1 base, with 12 bases left between them.

J is TRBJ2-2 and V is TRBV18; 7 bases agree with TRBD1. Germline loops: CDR1 KGHSH, CDR2 LQKENI. Trimming took 3 bases from V and 5 from J; bases not matched to a gene: 9. The CDR3 covers 16 residues. In DNA form, the CDR3 reads TGTGCCAGCTCACCCGTAGGGGGCGTCGAGACCGGGGAGCTGTTTTTT. Its protein product is CASSPVGGVETGELFF. Supplemented by reference TRBV18 and TRBJ2-2, the full variable domain reads NAGVMQNPRHLVRRRGQEARLRCSPMKGHSHVYWYRQLPEEGLKFMVYLQKENIIDESGMPKERFSAEFPKEGPSILRIQQVVRGDSAAYFCASSPVGGVETGELFFGEGSRLTVL.

At least ten counts were recorded for this clonotype. J is TRBJ2-1 and V is TRBV6-2 or TRBV6-3; TRBD2 matches at 7 bases. Germline V gene sequence: CDR1 MNHEY, CDR2 SVGEGT. Unmatched junction bases numbered 6, after V lost 4 bases and J lost 0 bases. There are 16 residues in the CDR3. The CDR3 nucleotides read TGTGCCAGCAGTTCTTTAGCGGGTAGCTCCTACAATGAGCAGTTCTTC. Translation: CASSSLAGSSYNEQFF.

This chain joins TRBV6-2 or TRBV6-3 and TRBJ1-2; D is uncertain. CDR3 size: 13 residues. Looked up from germline, CDR1 is MNHEY and CDR2 is SVGEGT. Trimming shortened V by 0 bases and J by 8 bases, and 10 bases separated the two germline ends. The CDR3 spells CASSYSRVGGYTF. In DNA, the CDR3 is TGTGCCAGCAGTTACTCGAGGGTGGGAGGCTACACCTTC.